Presented here are 25 T cell receptor beta chains from one specimen sequenced in a study of T cell responses to AZD1222 COVID-19 vaccine. TCRdb's copy holds only in-frame clones and misses some; the assay was immunoSEQ multiplex PCR. Found here are some 130,000 clones, more than 85% of them singletons; the top ten hold 5.4%. This sample comprised peripheral blood, obtained on day 0 of AZD1222 vaccination. Every receptor here comes from an adult in good health.

The V gene is TRBV18, the J gene TRBJ2-5, with 7 bases identical to TRBD1. Germline loops: CDR1 KGHSH, CDR2 LQKENI. This CDR3 has 15 amino acids. V was pared by 3 bases and J by 3 bases, with 7 bases of the junction left unmatched. The CDR3 here is CASSPPLGGEETQYF. In DNA, the CDR3 is TGTGCCAGCTCACCGCCGTTAGGGGGCGAAGAGACCCAGTACTTC. Full variable domain (rest looked up from reference TRBV18 and TRBJ2-5): NAGVMQNPRHLVRRRGQEARLRCSPMKGHSHVYWYRQLPEEGLKFMVYLQKENIIDESGMPKERFSAEFPKEGPSILRIQQVVRGDSAAYFCASSPPLGGEETQYFGPGTRLLVL.

CDR3 DNA sequence: TGTGTCCCTCTGAGAGGGACCCTTATGTTCGAGCAGTACTTC. Its protein is CVPLRGTLMFEQYF. The J gene is TRBJ2-7, the V gene TRBV6-5; D may match TRBD1 or TRBD2 (5 bases each). The CDR3 runs 14 residues. Germline V gives CDR1 MNHEY, CDR2 SVGAGI.

The chain employs TRBV28 and TRBJ1-1; TRBD1 is a possible D gene (6 bases). Germline-derived CDR1 and CDR2 are MDHEN and SYDVKM. V lost 2 bases to trimming and J lost 11 bases, with 18 bases between them. The length of the CDR3 is 14 residues. The CDR3 DNA reads as TGTGCCAGCAGTTTAGGACAGAGCCCTGAAAGGGCTTTCTTT. Amino acids: CASSLGQSPERAFF.

V is TRBV5-4 and J is TRBJ2-5, with a tentative D call TRBD1 (6 bases). Germline V gives CDR1 SGHNT, CDR2 YYREEE (reference sequence). The CDR3 loop spans 14 amino acids. V was cut by 4 bases and J by 5 bases, with 15 bases left in between. The CDR3 DNA sequence: TGTGCCAGCAGCCAGGACAGATTTATGGAGACCCAGTACTTC. This sequence encodes CASSQDRFMETQYF.

The rearrangement links TRBV7-9 to TRBJ1-1; 7 bases fit TRBD1. The CDR3 is made up of 16 amino acids. The V segment lost 5 bases and the J segment 3 bases; nucleotides outside the gene matches: 12. From germline, CDR1 is SEHNR and CDR2 FQNEAQ (reference sequence). The CDR3 bases are TGTGCCAGCAGCCCCTCGACAGGGAAGAGGGACACTGAAGCTTTCTTT. This encodes CASSPSTGKRDTEAFF.

The rearrangement links TRBV30 to TRBJ1-6, with D possibly being TRBD1 (5 bases). The CDR3 spans 15 residues. Germline loops: CDR1 GTSNPN, CDR2 SVGIG (reference sequence). Trimming removed 5 bases at V and 7 bases at J, with 18 bases between. The CDR3 nucleotides read TGTGCCTGGGCCCTCCGGGACCCCTCCAATTCACCCCTCCACTTT. It is translated as CAWALRDPSNSPLHF.

The rearrangement links TRBV11-2 to TRBJ1-1; possible D gene TRBD1, 5 bases. The CDR3 sequence is 15 residues long. V shed 3 bases and J shed 5 bases, with 16 bases lying between them. The germline V gene has CDR1 SGHAT and CDR2 FQNNGV. The chain's CDR3 is CASSFILGGETEAFF. CDR3 nucleotides: TGTGCCAGCAGCTTCATCCTTGGGGGGGAGACTGAAGCTTTCTTT.

J is TRBJ1-2 and V is TRBV28; D not certain. CDR1 and CDR2 from the germline V gene are MDHEN and SYDVKM. The CDR3 is made up of 11 amino acids. V lost 5 bases, J lost 13 bases, and 14 bases lay in between. The CDR3 loop reads CASSTEQVFTF. CDR3 sequence (DNA): TGTGCCAGCAGTACCGAGCAGGTATTCACCTTC.

The chain recombines TRBV28 with TRBJ1-2; 9 bases align to TRBD1. With V trimmed by 5 bases and J by 2 bases, 0 bases remained unmatched. The CDR3 sequence is 13 residues long. CDR1 is MDHEN, CDR2 SYDVKM, per germline. DNA for the CDR3: TGTGCCAGCAGTGGGACAGGGAACTATGGCTACACCTTC. Translated, it gives CASSGTGNYGYTF.

This chain joins TRBV3-1 (or the pseudogene TRBV3-2) and TRBJ2-5, with D perhaps assigned TRBD1 or TRBD2 (5 bases each). The germline gives CDR1 LGHDT, CDR2 YNNKEL (reference sequence). The length of the CDR3 is 13 residues. V was pared by 5 bases and J by 10 bases, with 17 bases between. The CDR3 spells CASSLGPVRIQYF. CDR3 coding DNA: TGTGCCAGCAGCTTGGGACCAGTGAGGATCCAGTACTTC.

The J gene is TRBJ2-4, the V gene TRBV19, with 7 bases that match TRBD2. Unmatched junction bases numbered 12, after V lost 4 bases and J lost 0 bases. The CDR3 consists of 18 residues. Germline V gives CDR1 LNHDA, CDR2 SQIVND (reference sequence). CDR3 in DNA: TGTGCCAGTAGTAGATCAGGGCAGCGGGACCCAGCCAAAAACATTCAGTACTTC. Translated: CASSRSGQRDPAKNIQYF.

The chain combines TRBV19 with TRBJ1-2; 8 bases are shared with TRBD1. The CDR3 is made up of 13 amino acids. The germline CDR1 and CDR2 sequences are LNHDA and SQIVND (reference sequence). J lost 4 bases, V lost 9 bases, and 7 bases had no gene match. The CDR3 region has the DNA TGTGCCAGCAGCCAGGGGGCGACCTATGGCTACACCTTC. It translates to CASSQGATYGYTF.

The CDR3: CASSQHRGSGNTEAFF. CDR3 DNA: TGCGCCAGCAGCCAACACAGGGGGAGTGGGAACACTGAAGCTTTCTTT. V and J are TRBV4-1 and TRBJ1-1, with TRBD1 matching 8 bases. CDR3 size: 16 residues. Germline CDR1 reads MGHRA; CDR2 reads YSYEKL. Losses at the gene ends were 2 bases for V and 1 base for J; bases not matched to a gene: 6.

The V and J genes are TRBV30 and TRBJ2-1; 7 bases agree with TRBD1. Losses at the gene ends were 3 bases for V and 6 bases for J; bases not matched to a gene: 5. The CDR3 spans 13 residues. Germline lookup yields CDR1 GTSNPN and CDR2 SVGIG (reference sequence). The CDR3 coding sequence is TGTGCCTGGAGCAGGGACAGCCCCAATGAGCAGTTCTTC. It encodes CAWSRDSPNEQFF.

This chain links TRBV14 with TRBJ2-1; weak D call: TRBD2 (6 bases). Trimming took off 0 bases at V and 9 bases at J, with 27 bases between the two ends. The germline V gene encodes CDR1 SGHDN and CDR2 FVKESK. The CDR3 length is 19 residues. CDR3 sequence: CASSQERDWTNVVGGEQFF. The CDR3 bases are TGTGCCAGCAGCCAAGAAAGGGACTGGACAAATGTTGTGGGGGGTGAGCAGTTCTTC. Variable domain in full (rest from reference TRBV14 and TRBJ2-1): EAGVTQFPSHSVIEKGQTVTLRCDPISGHDNLYWYRRVMGKEIKFLLHFVKESKQDESGMPNNRFLAERTGGTYSTLKVQPAELEDSGVYFCASSQERDWTNVVGGEQFFGPGTRLTVL.

This chain connects TRBV18 to TRBJ2-2; tentatively, D is TRBD1 (5 bases). CDR1 KGHSH and CDR2 LQKENI come from the germline V gene. CDR3 size: 19 residues. Trimming took off 4 bases at V and 4 bases at J, with 25 bases between the two ends. CDR3 nucleotide sequence: TGTGCCAGCTCACTATCACGGCTCAACCTACAGGCCAGCACCGGGGAGCTGTTTTTT. Translation gives CASSLSRLNLQASTGELFF.

The V gene is TRBV5-4, the J gene TRBJ1-2; maybe TRBD1 (5 bases). The length of the CDR3 is 15 residues. Trimming left V 4 bases short and J 4 bases short, with 17 bases between. Germline V gene lookup returns CDR1 SGHNT and CDR2 YYREEE (reference sequence). In nucleotides, the CDR3 is TGTGCCAGCAGCCCGTTTGGTCGGGGGGGCTATGGCTACACCTTC. This translates into CASSPFGRGGYGYTF.

DNA for the CDR3: TGTGCCAGCAGCGTAGATGTAACTAGCGGGCGCGGGGAGCTGTTTTTT. This codes for CASSVDVTSGRGELFF. The chain carries TRBV9 and TRBJ2-2; 9 positions agree with TRBD2. J was trimmed by 7 bases and V by 0 bases; bases with no gene match: 7. This CDR3 region has 16 residues. CDR1 and CDR2 (germline): SGDLS, YYNGEE.

The rearrangement links TRBV4-2 to TRBJ1-1; TRBD1 matches 7 bases. The V and J ends lost 0 bases and 5 bases, in that order; junction bases with no gene match: 9. Germline V gene data show CDR1 as LGHNA and CDR2 as YNFKEQ. This CDR3 has 16 residues. This CDR3 is CASSQEAGGAGTEAFF. The CDR3 bases are TGTGCCAGCAGCCAAGAGGCAGGGGGTGCGGGAACTGAAGCTTTCTTT.

The genes are TRBV5-1 and TRBJ1-2, with TRBD1 identical over 7 bases. J lost 7 bases, V lost 5 bases, and 5 bases had no gene match. Germline V gene sequence: CDR1 SGHRS, CDR2 YFSETQ. This CDR3 comprises 12 residues. The CDR3 coding sequence is TGCGCCAGCAGAGGAGGGGGCTTTGGCTACACCTTC. Its protein is CASRGGGFGYTF.

V is TRBV9 and J is TRBJ1-3, with TRBD1 identical over 7 bases. This CDR3 region has 15 residues. Unmatched junction bases numbered 8, after V lost 4 bases and J lost 4 bases. Per germline, CDR1 SGDLS and CDR2 YYNGEE. The CDR3 coding sequence is TGTGCCAGCAGCCCACGGACAGGCTCCGGAAACACCATATATTTT. It translates to CASSPRTGSGNTIYF.

The chain links TRBV4-1 to TRBJ2-3; unclear D gene. V lost 1 base and J 6 bases, leaving 14 bases between the germline ends. The CDR3 spans 15 residues. Per the germline V gene, CDR1 is MGHRA and CDR2 is YSYEKL. The CDR3 reads CASSQGAVAADTQYF. CDR3 DNA sequence: TGCGCCAGCAGCCAAGGTGCAGTGGCAGCCGATACGCAGTATTTT.

The chain has TRBV5-1 and TRBJ1-5, with D possibly being TRBD1 (5 bases). V lost 5 bases to trimming and J lost 0 bases, with 12 bases between them. CDR1 is SGHRS and CDR2 is YFSETQ in the germline V gene. The CDR3 is 15 residues long. CDR3 sequence reads: CASSRDGRSNQPQHF. In DNA, the CDR3 is TGCGCCAGCAGTCGGGACGGACGTAGCAATCAGCCCCAGCATTTT.

V is TRBV4-2 and J is TRBJ2-3, with 11 bases that match TRBD2. V gave up 0 bases and J gave up 4 bases; unmatched junction bases: 3. CDR1 is LGHNA and CDR2 is YNFKEQ in the germline V gene. The CDR3 has 16 residues. CDR3 region: CASSQESSGGPDTQYF. The CDR3 nucleotides read TGTGCCAGCAGCCAAGAATCTAGCGGGGGGCCAGATACGCAGTATTTT.

The chain links TRBV3-1 (or the pseudogene TRBV3-2) to TRBJ2-4; a weak D match, TRBD1 (6 bases). Germline-derived CDR1 and CDR2 are LGHDT and YNNKEL (reference sequence). CDR3 length: 15 residues. V lost 4 bases, J lost 9 bases, and 19 bases lay in between. CDR3 protein: CASSPTGPKEGIQYF. The DNA for the CDR3 is TGTGCCAGCAGCCCCACAGGGCCAAAAGAAGGCATTCAGTACTTC.